Each of the 30 T cell receptor beta chains below was sequenced from the same sample in a study of blood T cells in healthy people across ages (dated by TCRdb to between 2014 and 2017). Libraries were built with 5' RACE. The sequencing machine was an Illumina HiSeq 2500. A second PCR of 7 to 11 cycles was run with a J-beta primer mix and a sample-barcoded 5' primer. The public reads were run again by TCRdb, first through fastp at Q25 and then through MiXCR, and only productive beta chains were kept. Rows with one shared CDR3 protein collapse into an entry with the most common genes and DNA. The sample yields about 1,500,000 distinct CDR3 sequences; approximately 38% were counted once. The ten largest clones take up roughly 8.2% of the sample. Sequencing input: blood. The receptors here all came from a woman under 30 in good health.

The chain recombines TRBV25-1 with TRBJ1-2, with 8 bases matching TRBD1. The CDR3 sequence is 17 residues long. V dropped 0 bases and J dropped 2; count of bases not matched to a gene: 8. CDR1 MGHDK and CDR2 SYGVNS come from the germline V gene. The chain's CDR3 is CASSEYYQGAPNYGYTF. The CDR3 DNA sequence: TGTGCCAGCAGTGAATATTACCAGGGGGCTCCGAACTATGGCTACACCTTC.

The gene calls are TRBV12-3 or TRBV12-4 and TRBJ1-2; D is possibly TRBD1 (5 bases). V gave up 5 bases and J gave up 13 bases, with 17 bases separating them. CDR3 length: 12 amino acids. CDR3 amino acids: CASSPLPGLGTF. DNA of the CDR3: TGTGCCAGCAGTCCCCTGCCAGGGTTAGGCACCTTC.

V is TRBV24-1 and J is TRBJ1-4; 9 positions agree with TRBD1. V gave up 3 bases and J gave up 8 bases; unmatched junction bases: 6. The V gene's germline CDR1 is KGHDR and CDR2 SFDVKD. The CDR3 has 15 amino acids. The CDR3 DNA reads as TGTGCCACCAGTGATCCCGGACAGGGGTACGAAAAACTGTTTTTT. This sequence encodes CATSDPGQGYEKLFF.

The V gene is TRBV5-5, the J gene TRBJ2-5; a weak D match, TRBD2 (6 bases). Gene TRBJ2-7 matches the end of the DNA better, so the J call may be wrong. The CDR3 totals 15 residues. Germline lookup yields CDR1 SGHKS and CDR2 YYEKEE (reference sequence). The CDR3 sequence is CASNVRERAPFEQYF. For the CDR3, the DNA is TGTGCCAGTAACGTCCGGGAGCGAGCCCCCTTCGAGCAGTACTTC.

There are a few counts of this clonotype. The V and J genes are TRBV2 and TRBJ1-2; 11 nucleotides align to TRBD1. The junction had 10 bases not matched to a gene; V was cut back by 10 bases and J by 0 bases. Germline CDR1 and CDR2: SNHLY and FYNNEI. This CDR3 region has 16 residues. The CDR3: CANPLDRGRPNYGYTF. Here the CDR3 DNA reads TGTGCCAATCCCCTGGACAGGGGGCGGCCTAACTATGGCTACACCTTC.

This clonotype was recorded only once. V gene TRBV10-1 combines with J gene TRBJ2-1; D remains unclear. The V gene's germline CDR1 is WNHNN and CDR2 SYGVQD (reference sequence). The CDR3 has 15 residues. V was shortened by 10 bases and J by 10 bases, with 26 bases between the two germline ends. The CDR3: CAISGQESSSYEQFF. In nucleotides, the CDR3 is TGCGCCATCTCCGGTCAGGAATCGAGCTCCTACGAGCAGTTCTTC.

The chain carries TRBV20-1 and TRBJ2-3; D may be TRBD2 (6 bases). V was shortened by 6 bases and J by 2 bases, with 18 bases between the two germline ends. Germline lookup yields CDR1 DFQATT and CDR2 SNEGSKA (reference sequence). The CDR3 has 15 amino acids. DNA of the CDR3: TGCAGTGCCACGGGAGTAGGGAAATTCACAGATACGCAGTATTTT. Its protein is CSATGVGKFTDTQYF.

Remarks on this clonotype: The junction departs from germline at one end; a sequencing error may be responsible. This chain uses TRBV7-9 with TRBJ2-7; 8 positions agree with TRBD1. TRBJ2-5 matches the DNA end more closely, so the J call is doubtful. The CDR3 spans 13 residues. CDR1 is SEHNR, CDR2 FQNEAQ, per germline (reference sequence). CDR3: CACSERTGETQYF. The CDR3 DNA is TGTGCCTGCAGCGAAAGGACAGGGGAGACCCAGTACTTC.

The genes are TRBV20-1 and TRBJ2-5; 9 bases fit TRBD1. The V gene's germline CDR1 is DFQATT and CDR2 SNEGSKA (reference sequence). The trim removed 3 bases at V and 6 bases at J, leaving 8 bases unmatched. This CDR3 has 14 residues. Here the CDR3 reads CSARWDRDGKTQYF. The DNA for the CDR3 is TGCAGTGCTAGGTGGGACAGGGATGGGAAGACCCAGTACTTC.

This clonotype was counted between two and nine times. The genes are TRBV20-1 and TRBJ2-7, with 7 bases matching TRBD1. This CDR3 has 16 amino acids. The germline V gene encodes CDR1 DFQATT and CDR2 SNEGSKA (reference sequence). The J segment lost 2 bases and the V segment lost 6 bases, leaving 16 bases of the junction unmatched. CDR3 amino acids: CSALGATGEMAYEQYF. CDR3 bases: TGCAGTGCACTTGGAGCTACAGGGGAAATGGCCTACGAGCAGTACTTC.

This clonotype was seen only a few times. V and J are TRBV4-1 and TRBJ1-1; possibly TRBD1 for D (5 bases). This CDR3 comprises 14 residues. Germline assignment: CDR1 MGHRA and CDR2 YSYEKL. V was clipped by 3 bases and J by 8 bases, with 16 bases between them. This chain's CDR3 is CASSQQGRLEEAFF. DNA of the CDR3: TGCGCCAGCAGCCAGCAGGGACGGCTTGAGGAAGCTTTCTTT.

In its sample, this clonotype was seen a few times. The gene calls are TRBV4-1 and TRBJ2-1; D is possibly TRBD1 (6 bases). Trimming removed 4 bases from V and 5 bases from J, with 18 bases in between. The germline CDR1 and CDR2 sequences are MGHRA and YSYEKL. CDR3 length: 16 residues. For the CDR3, the DNA is TGCGCCAGCAGCCCCCGACAGGTCGGGGATAACAATGAGCAGTTCTTC. Protein product: CASSPRQVGDNNEQFF.

CDR3 coding DNA: TGCGCCAGCAGCTACCGCGGGGGGCGCTCCTACGAGCAGTACTTC. Its protein is CASSYRGGRSYEQYF. The genes are TRBV5-1 and TRBJ2-7, with 8 bases aligning to TRBD2. Germline values: CDR1 SGHRS, CDR2 YFSETQ. The J segment lost 0 bases and the V segment lost 3 bases, leaving 5 bases of the junction unmatched. The CDR3 covers 15 residues.

This clonotype was found a few times. The chain recombines TRBV7-9 with TRBJ2-1; 10 bases map to TRBD2. Germline V CDR1 and CDR2: SEHNR, FQNEAQ (reference sequence). This CDR3 comprises 15 residues. The J segment lost 9 bases and the V segment lost 5 bases, leaving 10 bases of the junction unmatched. CDR3 amino acids: CASSQRASGGVEQFF. The DNA for the CDR3 is TGTGCCAGCAGCCAAAGGGCTAGCGGGGGTGTTGAGCAGTTCTTC.

The V call is TRBV2, the J call TRBJ2-3; TRBD2 matches 10 bases. CDR1 is SNHLY, CDR2 FYNNEI, per germline. With 5 bases clipped from V and 2 bases from J, the junction kept 4 bases outside the gene matches. This CDR3 is built from 15 residues. Written as DNA, the CDR3 is TGTGCCAGCAGTAAAGGACTAGCGGCCACAGATACGCAGTATTTT. Its translation: CASSKGLAATDTQYF.

The gene calls are TRBV6-5 and TRBJ2-1; 7 nucleotides agree with TRBD2. The ends lost 4 bases at V and 5 bases at J; junction bases unmatched: 2. CDR1 is MNHEY, CDR2 SVGAGI, per germline. The CDR3 has 13 amino acids. The CDR3 DNA reads as TGTGCCAGCAGTTCTCTAGCGGACAATGAGCAGTTCTTC. This encodes CASSSLADNEQFF.

This clonotype was found a few times. V is TRBV2 and J is TRBJ1-6; D is unclear. The CDR3 has 14 residues. Trimming cost V 2 bases and J 7 bases, with 9 bases left between them. The germline V gene encodes CDR1 SNHLY and CDR2 FYNNEI. CDR3: CASSEQIWNSPLHF. CDR3 DNA: TGTGCCAGCAGTGAACAGATTTGGAATTCACCCCTCCACTTT.

The rearrangement joins TRBV5-1 to TRBJ2-7, with D maybe TRBD2 (5 bases). The J call is uncertain, as TRBJ2-5 better fits the DNA end. Germline loops: CDR1 SGHRS, CDR2 YFSETQ. The CDR3 length is 14 residues. The DNA for the CDR3 is TGCGCCAGCAGCCCGAATCGGGATTCGGAGACCCAGTACTTC. Translation gives CASSPNRDSETQYF.

This clonotype has more than one count but fewer than ten. The CDR3 reads CASSKVIKQYF. The CDR3, as DNA: TGTGCCAGCAGCAAAGTTATCAAGCAGTACTTC. The chain recombines TRBV21-1 with TRBJ2-7. TRBV21-1 is an annotated pseudogene. The CDR3 runs to 11 residues.

The V gene is TRBV20-1, the J gene TRBJ2-1; a weak D match, TRBD2 (6 bases). CDR3 length equals 13 residues. Between the trimmed V and J ends, which lost 6 bases and 4 bases, there was a span of 13 bases. Germline V gene lookup returns CDR1 DFQATT and CDR2 SNEGSKA (reference sequence). The CDR3 loop is CSASPTRYNEQFF. DNA for the CDR3: TGCAGTGCCTCTCCGACTAGGTACAATGAGCAGTTCTTC.

This chain joins TRBV2 and TRBJ2-6; no clear D gene. Germline assignment: CDR1 SNHLY and CDR2 FYNNEI. The CDR3 spans 14 residues. V was pared by 4 bases and J by 4 bases, with 8 bases between. Here the CDR3 DNA reads TGTGCCAGCAGTGCCCCCGGCGGGGCCAACGTCCTGACTTTC. Translating it yields CASSAPGGANVLTF.

The CDR3: CASSQDVGTPQHF. Written as DNA, the CDR3 is TGCGCCAGCAGCCAAGATGTTGGTACACCCCAGCATTTT. The chain uses TRBV4-1 and TRBJ1-5; D ambiguous. There are 13 residues in the CDR3. Germline V lookup: CDR1 MGHRA, CDR2 YSYEKL. V was clipped by 0 bases and J by 10 bases, with 10 bases between them.

V and J are TRBV7-3 and TRBJ1-3, with D tentatively TRBD1 (6 bases). The CDR3 sequence is 15 residues long. Germline V CDR1 and CDR2: SGHTA, FQGTGA. Trimming cost V 8 bases and J 0 bases, with 14 bases left between them. CDR3: CASGSTGSSGNTIYF. Here the CDR3 DNA reads TGTGCCAGCGGTTCGACAGGAAGCTCTGGAAACACCATATATTTT. The variable domain in full, with the rest retrieved from reference TRBV7-3 and TRBJ1-3, is GAGVSQTPSNKVTEKGKYVELRCDPISGHTALYWYRQSLGQGPEFLIYFQGTGAADDSGLPNDRFFAVRPEGSVSTLKIQRTERGDSAVYLCASGSTGSSGNTIYFGEGSWLTVV.

This clonotype was counted a few times. The chain couples TRBV20-1 to TRBJ2-2; D perhaps matches TRBD2 (6 bases). The CDR3 totals 16 residues. V was shortened by 0 bases and J by 2 bases, with 13 bases between the two germline ends. In germline, CDR1 is DFQATT, CDR2 SNEGSKA (reference sequence). The CDR3 nucleotides read TGCAGTGCTAGAGATCGTGGCGGGACTAACACCGGGGAGCTGTTTTTT. Translating it yields CSARDRGGTNTGELFF.

The chain recombines TRBV5-1 with TRBJ2-5; D gene ambiguous. The germline gives CDR1 SGHRS, CDR2 YFSETQ. The V gene lost 1 base and the J gene lost 2 bases, with 6 bases spanning the gap. The CDR3 runs to 13 residues. CDR3 in DNA: TGCGCCAGCAGCTTGTTTCAACAAGAGACCCAGTACTTC. Encoded protein: CASSLFQQETQYF.

This chain uses TRBV6-5 with TRBJ2-1; D may be TRBD1 (6 bases). Germline CDR1 reads MNHEY; CDR2 reads SVGAGI. V lost 4 bases, J lost 12 bases, and 10 bases lay in between. The CDR3 has 11 residues. In nucleotides, the CDR3 is TGTGCCAGCAGTTCAGGCAGGGGGCAGTTCTTC. Its translation is CASSSGRGQFF.

CDR3 loop: CSAPPEAGGLYNEQFF. The CDR3 DNA follows: TGCAGTGCCCCCCCGGAGGCGGGGGGCCTCTACAATGAGCAGTTCTTC. The chain recombines TRBV20-1 with TRBJ2-1, with 8 bases that match TRBD2. The CDR3 has 16 amino acids. CDR1 is DFQATT, CDR2 SNEGSKA, per germline (reference sequence). J gave up 3 bases and V 6 bases, and 13 bases lay outside the gene matches.

The chain recombines TRBV3-1 with TRBJ1-4; D is unresolved. Trimming left V 1 base short and J 0 bases short, with 9 bases between. The CDR3 contains 16 residues. CDR1 and CDR2 from the germline V gene are LGHDT and YNNKEL (reference sequence). The CDR3 region has the DNA TGTGCCAGCAGCCAAGGAGGACGAACAACTAATGAAAAACTGTTTTTT. Protein product: CASSQGGRTTNEKLFF.

There are a few counts of this clonotype. The rearrangement links TRBV3-1 to TRBJ2-3; D gene ambiguous. Per germline, CDR1 LGHDT and CDR2 YNNKEL (reference sequence). The CDR3 runs 14 residues. V lost 1 base and J lost 5, with 10 bases in between. The CDR3 DNA sequence: TGTGCCAGCAGCCAAGTTGCCTTGGGAGATACGCAGTATTTT. This gives the protein CASSQVALGDTQYF.

V is TRBV11-2 and J is TRBJ1-2; 10 nucleotides align to TRBD1. V lost 4 bases and J lost 11; bases outside the gene matches: 13. The CDR3 is 15 residues long. Looked up from germline, CDR1 is SGHAT and CDR2 is FQNNGV. CDR3 in amino acids: CASSSRGWTGGIYTF. For the CDR3, the DNA is TGTGCCAGCAGCTCCCGGGGGTGGACAGGGGGTATTTACACCTTC.